A single sample gave rise to the 32 T cell receptor beta chains below, sequenced in a study of regulatory T cells in long-lasting Graves disease. Libraries of TCR beta came from iRepertoire HTBI primers plus Arm-PCR of CDR3 regions. TCRdb reprocessed the multiplex PCR reads with MiXCR, giving one entry per CDR3 protein. The sample shows some 500,000 distinct CDR3 sequences, approximately 12% of them seen only once. Time point here: newly diagnosed GD, antithyroid drugs for less than 3 months. Extracted RNA from PBMCs served as the source of the TCR library. This sample also appeared in a second study, on T cells in Graves' hyperthyroidism and ophthalmopathy.

This specimen was peripheral blood mononuclear cells (PBMCs), taken at new diagnosis, from a patient treated with antithyroid drugs. The receptors originated from a man aged 25 to 45 with Graves disease.

This clonotype has at least ten counts. The chain uses TRBV12-3 or TRBV12-4 and TRBJ1-4, with D unclear. The CDR3 consists of 17 residues. With 2 bases removed from V and 5 bases from J, the gap between germline ends came to 18 bases. The CDR3 loop is CASSLKRLEQRNEKLFF. CDR3 nucleotides: TGTGCCAGCAGTTTAAAGCGCCTGGAACAACGAAATGAAAAACTGTTTTTT.

The gene calls are TRBV13 and TRBJ1-2, with D perhaps matching TRBD1 (5 bases). Germline CDR1 is PRHDT and CDR2 is FYEKMQ (reference sequence). The V end lost 2 bases, the J end lost 2 bases, and 12 bases lay between the germline ends. The CDR3 has 15 residues. CDR3 in DNA: TGTGCCAGCAGCTTAAGTGGGGCCGAGAACTATGGCTACACCTTC. Translated, it gives CASSLSGAENYGYTF.

In its sample, this clonotype was seen many times. The CDR3 here is CASSFKSGTDHHEQYF. Here the CDR3 DNA reads TGTGCCAGCAGCTTCAAGTCCGGGACGGATCACCACGAGCAGTACTTC. The chain joins TRBV7-2 to TRBJ2-7, with D perhaps TRBD1 or TRBD2 (5 bases each). V dropped 3 bases and J dropped 5 bases, with 20 bases sitting between them. The CDR3 is made up of 16 amino acids. The V gene's germline CDR1 is SGHTA and CDR2 FQGNSA.

This clonotype has a handful of counts. The rearrangement uses TRBV19 and TRBJ2-6, with 7 bases lining up with TRBD1. The germline V gene encodes CDR1 LNHDA and CDR2 SQIVND (reference sequence). There are 14 residues in the CDR3. V dropped 2 bases and J dropped 8; count of bases not matched to a gene: 3. The CDR3 DNA follows: TGTGCCAGTAGTATATTAGGGGGCTCCAACGTCCTGACTTTC. It yields the protein CASSILGGSNVLTF.

The genes are TRBV15 and TRBJ2-1; 8 nucleotides agree with TRBD2. The germline CDR1 and CDR2 sequences are LNHNV and YYDKDF (reference sequence). The V and J ends lost 1 base and 6 bases, in that order; junction bases with no gene match: 8. The CDR3 consists of 16 residues. CDR3 nucleotide sequence: TGTGCCACCAGCAGAGCTAGGGCGGGAGGTTTCAATGAGCAGTTCTTC. Translated, it gives CATSRARAGGFNEQFF.

In its sample, this clonotype was seen a few times. This rearrangement joins TRBV9 to TRBJ2-1, with TRBD1 identical over 10 bases. The end of the DNA is better explained by TRBJ2-3, so the J call may be wrong. Germline V gene lookup returns CDR1 SGDLS and CDR2 YYNGEE. This CDR3 spans 16 amino acids. Written as DNA, the CDR3 is TGTGCCAGCAGCGAGGGGACAGGGGAGGCCTCAGATACGCAGTATTTT. It encodes CASSEGTGEASDTQYF.

At least ten counts were recorded for this clonotype. The V call is TRBV7-2, the J call TRBJ2-5, with D perhaps matching TRBD2 (6 bases). This CDR3 has 12 residues. V lost 11 bases and J lost 5, with 15 bases in between. Germline values: CDR1 SGHTA, CDR2 FQGNSA. The CDR3 region is CASGTFLETQYF. The CDR3 DNA reads TGTGCCTCAGGGACTTTTTTGGAGACCCAGTACTTC.

This clonotype has a handful of counts. The J gene is TRBJ2-5, the V gene TRBV19; 11 bases are shared with TRBD2. The CDR3 totals 15 residues. Germline trimming cut 7 bases from V and 9 bases from J; bases unmatched to any gene: 13. The germline gives CDR1 LNHDA, CDR2 SQIVND (reference sequence). CDR3 sequence reads: CASTSVAGGQLAQYF. The DNA for the CDR3 is TGTGCCAGTACGTCGGTAGCGGGAGGGCAGTTAGCCCAGTACTTC. Drawing the rest from reference TRBV19 and TRBJ2-5, the complete variable domain is DGGITQSPKYLFRKEGQNVTLSCEQNLNHDAMYWYRQDPGQGLRLIYYSQIVNDFQKGDIAEGYSVSREKKESFPLTVTSAQKNPTAFYLCASTSVAGGQLAQYFGPGTRLLVL.

There are a few counts of this clonotype. The genes are TRBV6-1 and TRBJ1-1; TRBD1 is a possible D gene (5 bases). V lost 5 bases and J lost 11, with 21 bases in between. CDR1 MNHNS and CDR2 SASEGT come from the germline V gene. This CDR3 is built from 14 residues. The CDR3: CASSPDLGQGAAFF. DNA of the CDR3: TGTGCCAGCAGTCCCGACCTAGGGCAGGGAGCGGCTTTCTTT.

This clonotype appeared many times. V and J are TRBV29-1 and TRBJ2-1; D remains ambiguous. Germline CDR1 and CDR2: SQVTM and ANQGSEA. This CDR3 is 12 amino acids long. V shed 4 bases and J shed 5 bases, with 9 bases lying between them. For the CDR3, the DNA is TGCAGCGTTGCATTCTGGGACAATGAGCAGTTCTTC. Translating it yields CSVAFWDNEQFF.

This clonotype was seen ten or more times. This chain joins TRBV25-1 and TRBJ1-1; D may be TRBD1 (5 bases). The CDR3 runs 15 residues. Per the germline V gene, CDR1 is MGHDK and CDR2 is SYGVNS. The V end lost 7 bases, the J end lost 0 bases, and 15 bases lay between the germline ends. The CDR3 reads CASNGTERLNTEAFF. Here the CDR3 DNA reads TGTGCCAGCAACGGGACGGAGAGGTTGAACACTGAAGCTTTCTTT. The whole variable domain, filled in from reference TRBV25-1 and TRBJ1-1, reads EADIYQTPRYLVIGTGKKITLECSQTMGHDKMYWYQQDPGMELHLIHYSYGVNSTEKGDLSSESTVSRIRTEHFPLTLESARPSHTSQYLCASNGTERLNTEAFFGQGTRLTVV.

Ten or more counts support this clonotype. The chain is built from TRBV12-3 or TRBV12-4 and TRBJ1-1; the D is unclear. CDR3 size: 13 residues. The V gene lost 10 bases and the J gene lost 0 bases, with 12 bases spanning the gap. The CDR3 here is CATVLGMNTEAFF. The CDR3 DNA is TGTGCCACCGTTCTAGGCATGAACACTGAAGCTTTCTTT.

This clonotype appeared many times. In DNA, the CDR3 is TGTGCCACCAGTGGGAAGACTAAACAGGGCACCGGGGAGCTGTTTTTT. It translates to CATSGKTKQGTGELFF. This chain joins TRBV24-1 and TRBJ2-2; a weak D match, TRBD1 (6 bases). The CDR3 sequence is 16 residues long. The V end lost 5 bases, the J end lost 4 bases, and 16 bases lay between the germline ends. Germline V CDR1 and CDR2: KGHDR, SFDVKD.

There are many counts of this clonotype. This chain joins TRBV2 and TRBJ2-1, with 7 bases that match TRBD2. Germline loops: CDR1 SNHLY, CDR2 FYNNEI. The CDR3 consists of 16 residues. V gave up 2 bases and J gave up 6 bases; unmatched junction bases: 10. The CDR3 DNA sequence: TGTGCCAGCAGTGAAAAAGGACTAGAAGTAAGCAATGAGCAGTTCTTC. Encoded protein: CASSEKGLEVSNEQFF.

This clonotype has at least ten counts. This rearrangement joins TRBV14 to TRBJ2-1; possible D gene TRBD2, 5 bases. The V gene's germline CDR1 is SGHDN and CDR2 FVKESK. Trimming removed 0 bases from V and 8 bases from J, with 11 bases in between. This CDR3 is built from 14 residues. Written as DNA, the CDR3 is TGTGCCAGCAGCCAAGATCTAGCTATTCATGAGCAGTTCTTC. Translating gives CASSQDLAIHEQFF.

This clonotype was observed many times. The genes are TRBV14 and TRBJ1-2, with a weak D call TRBD1 (6 bases). Trimming removed 0 bases from V and 2 bases from J, with 16 bases in between. In germline, CDR1 is SGHDN, CDR2 FVKESK. The CDR3 consists of 17 residues. CDR3 nucleotides: TGTGCCAGCAGCCAAGATGTCGAGGGGGGCTCCAACTATGGCTACACCTTC. Translation: CASSQDVEGGSNYGYTF. The complete variable domain, with remaining parts taken from reference TRBV14 and TRBJ1-2, reads EAGVTQFPSHSVIEKGQTVTLRCDPISGHDNLYWYRRVMGKEIKFLLHFVKESKQDESGMPNNRFLAERTGGTYSTLKVQPAELEDSGVYFCASSQDVEGGSNYGYTFGSGTRLTVV.

This clonotype turned up a few times. The V and J genes are TRBV4-1 and TRBJ2-1; 8 bases match TRBD2. Germline V gene sequence: CDR1 MGHRA, CDR2 YSYEKL. J gave up 8 bases and V 1 base, and 7 bases lay outside the gene matches. The CDR3 runs to 15 residues. CDR3 in amino acids: CASSQGPSGSYEQFF. As DNA, the CDR3 is TGCGCCAGCAGCCAAGGCCCTAGCGGGTCTTATGAGCAGTTCTTC.

V is TRBV19 and J is TRBJ1-6; D is unclear. The germline V gene encodes CDR1 LNHDA and CDR2 SQIVND (reference sequence). The CDR3 covers 16 residues. Between the trimmed V and J ends, which lost 6 bases and 0 bases, there was a span of 12 bases. The CDR3 DNA is TGTGCCAGTAGCTACAGACCCAGCTCCTATAATTCACCCCTCCACTTT. Its translation is CASSYRPSSYNSPLHF. Supplemented by reference TRBV19 and TRBJ1-6, the full variable domain reads DGGITQSPKYLFRKEGQNVTLSCEQNLNHDAMYWYRQDPGQGLRLIYYSQIVNDFQKGDIAEGYSVSREKKESFPLTVTSAQKNPTAFYLCASSYRPSSYNSPLHFGNGTRLTVT.

A remark on this clonotype: Since a far larger clone is one base different, this is likely a read error. The chain links TRBV6-1 to TRBJ2-1; possibly TRBD2 for D (6 bases). Deletions cut 6 bases from V and 0 bases from J, with 27 bases between. The V gene's germline CDR1 is MNHNS and CDR2 SASEGT. The CDR3 length is 20 residues. The CDR3 DNA sequence: TGTGCCAGCAGCTTAGTTATGTTGGGCGGGATTGGAACCTCCTACAATGAGCAGTTCTTC. It yields the protein CASSLVMLGGIGTSYNEQFF.

This clonotype was seen repeatedly, ten times or more. V gene TRBV3-1 combines with J gene TRBJ1-1; no firm D call. V lost 4 bases to trimming and J lost 0 bases, with 9 bases between them. In germline, CDR1 is LGHDT, CDR2 YNNKEL (reference sequence). CDR3 length: 14 amino acids. CDR3: CASSPIPMNTEAFF. In DNA form, the CDR3 reads TGTGCCAGCAGCCCCATTCCAATGAACACTGAAGCTTTCTTT.

In this sample, this clonotype turned up many times. The gene calls are TRBV20-1 and TRBJ1-1; 9 bases match TRBD1. Germline assignment: CDR1 DFQATT and CDR2 SNEGSKA (reference sequence). The junction had 12 bases not matched to a gene; V was cut back by 1 base and J by 9 bases. This CDR3 has 15 amino acids. The CDR3, as DNA: TGCAGTGCTAGAGGAGGGTTTACAGGGGGCTTTAAAGCTTTCTTT. Its protein product is CSARGGFTGGFKAFF.

This clonotype was detected a few times. The V and J genes are TRBV30 and TRBJ2-3; D unresolved. The CDR3 is 15 residues long. Germline V gene data show CDR1 as GTSNPN and CDR2 as SVGIG (reference sequence). The V gene lost 5 bases and the J gene lost 6 bases, with 21 bases spanning the gap. DNA for the CDR3: TGTGCCTGGGGAAGCTCAGGCGGTTTCGGTGATACGCAGTATTTT. It codes for CAWGSSGGFGDTQYF.

There are a few counts of this clonotype. The rearrangement uses TRBV12-3 or TRBV12-4 and TRBJ2-3, with TRBD2 identical over 15 bases. The CDR3 consists of 17 residues. The V segment lost 7 bases and the J segment 3 bases; nucleotides outside the gene matches: 8. CDR3 coding DNA: TGTGCCAGCATCTCTATTGGACTAGCGGGAGGGACAGATACGCAGTATTTT. Translated, it gives CASISIGLAGGTDTQYF.

This clonotype was counted only a few times. This chain links TRBV20-1 with TRBJ1-2; 8 bases agree with TRBD1. The trim removed 0 bases at V and 6 bases at J, leaving 21 bases unmatched. Germline V gene lookup returns CDR1 DFQATT and CDR2 SNEGSKA (reference sequence). This CDR3 has 19 amino acids. Here the CDR3 DNA reads TGCAGTGCTAGAGACCGGGACAGGCTCTCAAGGGGAGTAAAGAATGGCTACACCTTC. This translates into CSARDRDRLSRGVKNGYTF.

The V gene is TRBV3-1, the J gene TRBJ2-7; 8 nucleotides agree with TRBD2. This CDR3 has 17 amino acids. The ends lost 4 bases at V and 6 bases at J; junction bases unmatched: 17. Looked up from germline, CDR1 is LGHDT and CDR2 is YNNKEL (reference sequence). The CDR3 loop is CASSPPQIAGWRSEQYF. CDR3 coding DNA: TGTGCCAGCAGCCCCCCTCAAATAGCGGGATGGCGGAGCGAGCAGTACTTC.

About this clonotype: It may be a read error: a sequence one base away is much more abundant. The chain employs TRBV30 and TRBJ1-2; D uncertain. The CDR3 is made up of 12 amino acids. Germline V lookup: CDR1 GTSNPN, CDR2 SVGIG (reference sequence). CDR3 nucleotides: TGTGCCTGGAGTGTCTACAGCGAAGGCTGCACCTTC. The encoded protein is CAWSVYSEGCTF.

This chain links TRBV2 with TRBJ2-5; D perhaps matches TRBD1 (6 bases). The CDR3 is 14 amino acids. Germline V gives CDR1 SNHLY, CDR2 FYNNEI. Trimming shortened V by 8 bases and J by 1 base, and 14 bases separated the two germline ends. CDR3 sequence reads: CASGAGRGQETQYF. The CDR3 DNA reads as TGTGCCAGCGGTGCTGGCAGGGGCCAAGAGACCCAGTACTTC.

Note on this clonotype: With a much larger clone just one base away, this may be a read error. The chain recombines TRBV29-1 with TRBJ2-1; 8 bases align to TRBD2. The CDR3 spans 13 residues. CDR1 is SQVTM and CDR2 is ANQGSEA in the germline V gene. The CDR3 sequence is CSVESGLGNEPFF. The DNA of the CDR3 is TGCAGCGTTGAGTCGGGACTAGGGAATGAGCCGTTCTTC.

This clonotype has ten or more counts. The V call is TRBV18, the J call TRBJ1-1; perhaps TRBD1 as D (5 bases). V lost 0 bases and J 0 bases, leaving 8 bases between the germline ends. Germline assignment: CDR1 KGHSH and CDR2 LQKENI. The length of the CDR3 is 15 residues. The CDR3 spells CASSPPLQVNTEAFF. Here the CDR3 DNA reads TGTGCCAGCTCACCACCGTTACAGGTGAACACTGAAGCTTTCTTT.

In its sample, this clonotype was seen many times. The DNA of the CDR3 is TGCAGTGCTAGAGAACCAGGGCAGAAGGGCTACACCTTC. Translated: CSAREPGQKGYTF. The rearrangement links TRBV20-1 to TRBJ1-2; tentatively, D is TRBD1 (5 bases). The germline gives CDR1 DFQATT, CDR2 SNEGSKA (reference sequence). Trimming took off 0 bases at V and 8 bases at J, with 13 bases between the two ends. The CDR3 loop spans 13 amino acids.

In its sample, this clonotype was seen a few times. V and J are TRBV11-2 and TRBJ2-3, with D unresolved. There are 14 residues in the CDR3. Looked up from germline, CDR1 is SGHAT and CDR2 is FQNNGV. Trimming shortened V by 2 bases and J by 3 bases, and 9 bases separated the two germline ends. CDR3 sequence (DNA): TGTGCCAGCAGCTTAAGTCCTGTAACAGATACGCAGTATTTT. Translated: CASSLSPVTDTQYF.

This clonotype came up many times. The chain couples TRBV2 to TRBJ1-5; 8 bases are a match to TRBD1. The V segment lost 7 bases and the J segment 7 bases; nucleotides outside the gene matches: 9. The CDR3 is 14 amino acids. CDR1 and CDR2 (germline): SNHLY, FYNNEI. CDR3 in DNA: TGTGCCAGCATGGCGGACAGGGCGACCCAGCCCCAGCATTTT. Its protein is CASMADRATQPQHF.